The rows below give T cell receptor beta chains drawn from one sample of a study of T cell changes during pregnancy in multiple sclerosis. This table comes from immunoSEQ multiplex PCR, and its TCRdb copy is limited to in-frame clones, with some not included. Altogether under 40,000 clones are present, approximately 90% being singletons, with the ten largest covering around 4.8%. Specimen: peripheral blood, collected in the second trimester of pregnancy. The receptors here all came from a female donor in good health, enrolled as a control in a pregnancy study. Both conserved end residues are part of each CDR3. The order of the fields is D gene, V gene, clone size, J gene, CDR3 protein, CDR3 DNA. D genes are given only for firm matches. Clone sizes are given selectively: once, few, many, or a class where the clone is expanded.

TRBD2	TRBV5-1	NA	TRBJ2-7	CASSLAVTGGGEQYF	TGCGCCAGCAGCTTGGCCGTCACGGGAGGGGGCGAGCAGTACTTC
TRBD2	TRBV28	NA	TRBJ2-7	CASRRGLAGYEQYF	TGTGCCAGCAGACGGGGACTAGCGGGGTACGAGCAGTACTTC
TRBD1	TRBV6-5	NA	TRBJ1-2	CASSFRQGGGYTF	TGTGCCAGCAGTTTCAGACAGGGAGGCGGCTACACCTTC
TRBD1	TRBV30	NA	TRBJ2-3	CAWSAGQGGFTDTQYF	TGTGCCTGGAGTGCCGGACAGGGTGGCTTCACAGATACGCAGTATTTT
NA	TRBV28	NA	TRBJ2-5	CASSLPPRETQYF	TGTGCCAGCAGTTTACCCCCTCGGGAGACCCAGTACTTC
TRBD1	TRBV9	NA	TRBJ2-7	CASSMGQGYEQYF	TGTGCCAGCAGCATGGGACAGGGTTACGAGCAGTACTTC
NA	TRBV6-5	NA	TRBJ1-1	CASSSQGYGTEAFF	TGTGCCAGCAGTTCCCAGGGGTATGGCACTGAAGCTTTCTTT
NA	TRBV28	NA	TRBJ2-5	CASSLSALRQTQYF	TGTGCCAGCAGTTTGTCCGCGCTGAGGCAGACCCAGTACTTC
NA	TRBV4-1	NA	TRBJ2-6	CASSQDTPLPGSGANVLTF	TGCGCCAGCAGCCAAGATACTCCCCTTCCCGGCTCTGGGGCCAACGTCCTGACTTTC
NA	TRBV5-1	NA	TRBJ2-5	CASSLGKETQYF	TGCGCCAGCAGCTTGGGTAAAGAGACCCAGTACTTC
NA	TRBV7-9	NA	TRBJ1-3	CASSLGDTIHTIYF	TGTGCCAGCAGCTTAGGGGACACTATACACACCATATATTTT
NA	TRBV27	NA	TRBJ2-2	CASSLKLVSGELFF	TGTGCCAGCAGCCTGAAGCTAGTATCCGGGGAGCTGTTTTTT
TRBD1	TRBV6-6	NA	TRBJ1-3	CASSYVEGAQGNTIYF	TGTGCCAGCAGTTACGTGGAGGGGGCGCAGGGAAACACCATATATTTT
NA	TRBV5-6	NA	TRBJ2-3	CASSLNSFTDTQYF	TGTGCCAGCAGCTTGAACTCATTCACAGATACGCAGTATTTT
NA	TRBV25-1	NA	TRBJ2-5	CASSKLGRQTQYF	TGTGCCAGCAGTAAGTTGGGCCGACAGACCCAGTACTTC
NA	TRBV28	NA	TRBJ2-1	CASSLRRGDEQFF	TGTGCCAGCAGTTTAAGGAGGGGCGATGAGCAGTTCTTC
TRBD2	TRBV9	NA	TRBJ2-3	CASSRDGGGLDTQYF	TGTGCCAGCAGCCGCGACGGGGGGGGCTTGGATACGCAGTATTTT
NA	TRBV2	NA	TRBJ1-1	CASSSTPGNTEAFF	TGTGCCAGCAGTTCAACGCCAGGAAACACTGAAGCTTTCTTT
TRBD1	TRBV19	NA	TRBJ1-3	CASRDRGVVSGNTIYF	TGTGCCAGTAGGGACAGGGGGGTTGTCTCTGGAAACACCATATATTTT
TRBD2	TRBV9	NA	TRBJ2-6	CASIIEGGGRSGANVLTF	TGTGCCAGCATCATAGAGGGCGGGGGGAGATCTGGGGCCAACGTCCTGACTTTC
TRBD2	TRBV11-2	NA	TRBJ2-5	CASSALGTSGRVRETQYF	TGTGCCAGCAGCGCCCTCGGGACTAGCGGCCGGGTAAGAGAGACCCAGTACTTC
NA	TRBV4-2	few	TRBJ2-3	CAEHPRGRFAQYF	TGTGCCGAACACCCCAGGGGAAGGTTCGCGCAGTATTTT
NA	TRBV7-9	NA	TRBJ2-1	CASSKGDERYNEQFF	TGTGCCAGCAGCAAGGGGGACGAGAGGTACAATGAGCAGTTCTTC
TRBD2	TRBV9	NA	TRBJ2-1	CASSPTSGTGNEQFF	TGTGCCAGCAGCCCGACTAGCGGGACGGGTAATGAGCAGTTCTTC
TRBD2	TRBV6-4	once	TRBJ2-6	CASSLDSGSGANVLTF	TGTGCCAGCAGTCTCGATAGCGGGTCTGGGGCCAACGTCCTGACTTTC
TRBD2	TRBV7-8	NA	TRBJ2-1	CASSSRTSMIEQFF	TGTGCCAGCAGCTCCCGGACTAGTATGATTGAGCAGTTCTTC
NA	TRBV6-1	NA	TRBJ2-7	CASSGSRGQSYEQYF	TGTGCCAGCAGTGGTTCGCGGGGGCAATCCTACGAGCAGTACTTC
NA	TRBV29-1	NA	TRBJ1-1	CSVESGGYMNTEAFF	TGCAGCGTTGAGAGTGGCGGATACATGAACACTGAAGCTTTCTTT
NA	TRBV28	NA	TRBJ1-4	CASSSAKERSEKLFF	TGTGCCAGCAGTTCTGCTAAGGAACGGAGTGAAAAACTGTTTTTT
NA	TRBV7-2	NA	TRBJ1-5	CASSLVWSNSNQPQHF	TGTGCCAGCAGCTTAGTTTGGAGTAATAGCAATCAGCCCCAGCATTTT
NA	TRBV5-8	NA	TRBJ2-4	CASSWRWDIQYF	TGTGCCAGCAGCTGGAGATGGGACATTCAGTACTTC
TRBD1	TRBV11-2	NA	TRBJ1-3	CASSSPRQGTLSGNTIYF	TGTGCCAGCAGCTCCCCTAGACAGGGGACCCTCTCTGGAAACACCATATATTTT
NA	TRBV6-4	NA	TRBJ1-1	CASSAGRNTEAFF	TGTGCCAGCAGTGCTGGCCGCAACACTGAAGCTTTCTTT
NA	TRBV9	NA	TRBJ2-2	CASSPTGTAGTGELFF	TGTGCCAGCAGCCCAACCGGGACAGCGGGCACCGGGGAGCTGTTTTTT
TRBD1	TRBV6-6	few	TRBJ2-7	CASRSSGQGAHEQYF	TGTGCCAGCAGAAGCTCGGGACAGGGGGCCCACGAGCAGTACTTC
TRBD1	TRBV6-5	NA	TRBJ1-2	CASTTGQGAPHGYTF	TGTGCCAGCACCACGGGACAGGGGGCCCCCCATGGCTACACCTTC
NA	TRBV10-3	NA	TRBJ1-5	CASTQGSYQPQHF	TGTGCCAGCACACAGGGAAGCTATCAGCCCCAGCATTTT
TRBD2	TRBV29-1	NA	TRBJ2-3	CSVGVTSGSSTDTQYF	TGCAGCGTTGGGGTAACTAGCGGATCTAGCACAGATACGCAGTATTTT
TRBD1	TRBV7-2	few	TRBJ1-1	CASSLDPGQGRAFF	TGTGCCAGCAGCTTAGACCCCGGACAGGGGAGGGCTTTCTTT
TRBD2	TRBV25-1	NA	TRBJ2-5	CASSEYRGGRETQYF	TGTGCCAGCAGTGAATATAGGGGCGGGAGAGAGACCCAGTACTTC
TRBD2	TRBV4-3	NA	TRBJ2-3	CASSQEAGGGADTQYF	TGCGCCAGCAGCCAAGAGGCGGGGGGAGGAGCAGATACGCAGTATTTT
NA	TRBV13	NA	TRBJ2-7	CASSLDGQGSDEQYF	TGTGCCAGCAGCTTAGACGGCCAGGGGTCTGACGAGCAGTACTTC
TRBD1	TRBV28	once	TRBJ1-6	CASSYPQGRNSPLHF	TGTGCCAGCAGTTACCCACAGGGGAGGAATTCACCCCTCCACTTT
TRBD1	TRBV19	once	TRBJ1-1	CASSPPPTGLGTEAFF	TGTGCCAGTAGCCCTCCCCCGACAGGGCTAGGGACTGAAGCTTTCTTT
TRBD1	TRBV5-1	NA	TRBJ1-2	CASSQGTGIFNYGYTF	TGCGCCAGCAGCCAAGGGACAGGGATTTTTAACTATGGCTACACCTTC
TRBD2	TRBV7-9	once	TRBJ2-3	CASSPSGSGTDTQYF	TGTGCCAGCAGCCCGAGCGGGAGCGGGACAGATACGCAGTATTTT
NA	TRBV5-5	NA	TRBJ1-1	CASSLGLEAFF	TGTGCCAGCAGCTTGGGTCTTGAAGCTTTCTTT
NA	TRBV10-1	NA	TRBJ1-1	CASRGDTPNTEAFF	TGCGCCAGCAGGGGAGACACCCCGAACACTGAAGCTTTCTTT
NA	TRBV7-9	NA	TRBJ1-1	CASSLQDSLLSF	TGTGCCAGCAGCTTACAAGACAGTCTCCTCTCGTTT
TRBD2	TRBV19	NA	TRBJ2-1	CASSTASGSYNEQFF	TGTGCCAGTAGTACGGCTAGCGGGAGCTACAATGAGCAGTTCTTC